Reported below is one TCR beta chain. The source of the sample is a study of blood T cell repertoires in COVID-19. The wider study: The United States, Italy and Spain supplied acute and convalescent COVID-19 samples. T cells, B-cell-depleted T cells, or PBMCs supplied cDNA or gDNA.

Looked up from germline, CDR1 is SGHRS and CDR2 is YFSETQ. This CDR3 comprises 14 residues. Trimming pared 6 bases from V and 4 bases from J, leaving 15 bases between. Under the authors' procedure: Researchers report that nucleated cell counts were estimated from reference gene primer amplification. Only in-frame clones appear in the TCRdb table, and some are missing; sequencing was by immunoSEQ multiplex PCR. The DNA gave D and trimming, while V, J and clone size come from that table. The sample lists 200,000 to 300,000 clones, about four fifths occurring once. This sequence joins TRBV5-1 and TRBJ2-3, with a weak D call TRBD2 (6 bases). This sequence originates from a woman aged 18-29 years with acute or convalescent COVID-19. The source material was peripheral blood. This CDR3 is CASTIAELADTQYF. As DNA, the CDR3 is TGCGCCAGCACCATAGCGGAGTTGGCAGATACGCAGTATTTT.